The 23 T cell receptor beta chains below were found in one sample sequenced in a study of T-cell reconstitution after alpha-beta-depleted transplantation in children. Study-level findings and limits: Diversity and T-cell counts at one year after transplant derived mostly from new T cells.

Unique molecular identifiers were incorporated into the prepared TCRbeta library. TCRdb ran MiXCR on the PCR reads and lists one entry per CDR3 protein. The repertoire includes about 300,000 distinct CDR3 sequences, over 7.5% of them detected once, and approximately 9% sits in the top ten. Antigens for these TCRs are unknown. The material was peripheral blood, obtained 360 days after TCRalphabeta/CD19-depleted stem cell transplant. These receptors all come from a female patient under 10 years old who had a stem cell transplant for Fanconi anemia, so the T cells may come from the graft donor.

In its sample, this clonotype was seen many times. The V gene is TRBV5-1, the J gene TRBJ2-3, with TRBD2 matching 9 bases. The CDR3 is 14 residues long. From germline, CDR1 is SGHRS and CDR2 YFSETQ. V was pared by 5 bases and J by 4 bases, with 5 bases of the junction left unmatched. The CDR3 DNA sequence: TGCGCCAGCAGGAATAGCGGGAGATCAGATACGCAGTATTTT. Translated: CASRNSGRSDTQYF.

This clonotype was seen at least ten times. Here the CDR3 reads CASSLARAAEAFF. DNA of the CDR3: TGTGCCAGCAGTTTGGCCAGGGCAGCTGAAGCTTTCTTT. The rearrangement joins TRBV6-6 to TRBJ1-1, with a tentative D call TRBD1 (5 bases). The CDR3 covers 13 residues. The V and J ends lost 4 bases and 6 bases respectively, with 12 bases between them. CDR1 MNHNY and CDR2 SVGAGI come from the germline V gene (reference sequence).

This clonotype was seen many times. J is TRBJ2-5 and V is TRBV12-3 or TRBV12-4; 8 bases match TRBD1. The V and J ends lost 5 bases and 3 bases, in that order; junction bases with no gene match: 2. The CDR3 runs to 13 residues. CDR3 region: CASSPGQEETQYF. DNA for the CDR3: TGTGCCAGCAGTCCGGGACAGGAAGAGACCCAGTACTTC.

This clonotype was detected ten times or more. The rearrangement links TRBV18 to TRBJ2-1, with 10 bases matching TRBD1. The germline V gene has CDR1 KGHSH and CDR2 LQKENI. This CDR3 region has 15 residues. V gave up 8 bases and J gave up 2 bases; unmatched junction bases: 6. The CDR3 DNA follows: TGTGCCAGCAGCCCCGGGACAGGGGCCTACAATGAGCAGTTCTTC. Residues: CASSPGTGAYNEQFF.

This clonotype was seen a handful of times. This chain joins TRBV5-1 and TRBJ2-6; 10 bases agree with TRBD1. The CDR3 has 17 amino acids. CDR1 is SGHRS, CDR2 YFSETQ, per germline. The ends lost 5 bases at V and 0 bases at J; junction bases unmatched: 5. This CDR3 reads CASSLGTGVSGANVLTF. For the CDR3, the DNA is TGCGCCAGCAGTCTCGGGACAGGGGTCTCTGGGGCCAACGTCCTGACTTTC.

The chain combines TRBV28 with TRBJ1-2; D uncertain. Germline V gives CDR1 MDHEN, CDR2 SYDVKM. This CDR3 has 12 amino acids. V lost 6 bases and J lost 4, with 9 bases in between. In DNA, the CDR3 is TGTGCCAGCAGCCCACTCACCTATGGCTACACCTTC. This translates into CASSPLTYGYTF.

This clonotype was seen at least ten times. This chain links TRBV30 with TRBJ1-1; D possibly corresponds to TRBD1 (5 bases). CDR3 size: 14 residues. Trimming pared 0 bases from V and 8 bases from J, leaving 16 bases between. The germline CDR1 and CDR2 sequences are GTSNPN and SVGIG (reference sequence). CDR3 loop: CAWSVQGAPGEAFF. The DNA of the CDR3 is TGTGCCTGGAGTGTACAAGGGGCGCCGGGGGAAGCTTTCTTT.

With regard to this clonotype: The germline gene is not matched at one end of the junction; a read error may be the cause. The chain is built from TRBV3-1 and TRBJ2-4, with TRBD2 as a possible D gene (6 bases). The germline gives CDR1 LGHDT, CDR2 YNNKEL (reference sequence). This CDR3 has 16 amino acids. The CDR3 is CASSQGGITVKNIQYF. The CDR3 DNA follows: TGTGCCAGCAGTCAAGGAGGGATTACGGTCAAAAACATTCAGTACTTC.

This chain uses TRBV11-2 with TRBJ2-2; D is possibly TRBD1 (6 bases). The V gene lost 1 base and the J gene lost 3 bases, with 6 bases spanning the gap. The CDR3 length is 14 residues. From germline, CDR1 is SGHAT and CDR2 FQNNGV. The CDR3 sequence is CASSLGGHTGELFF. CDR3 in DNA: TGTGCCAGCAGCTTAGGGGGGCACACCGGGGAGCTGTTTTTT.

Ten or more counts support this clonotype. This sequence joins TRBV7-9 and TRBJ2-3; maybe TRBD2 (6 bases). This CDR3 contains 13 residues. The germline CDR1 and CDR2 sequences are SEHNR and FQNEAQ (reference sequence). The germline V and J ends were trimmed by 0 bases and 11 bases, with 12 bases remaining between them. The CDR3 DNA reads TGTGCCAGCAGCTTAGCGGGGGACTGGGGGCAGTATTTT. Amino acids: CASSLAGDWGQYF.

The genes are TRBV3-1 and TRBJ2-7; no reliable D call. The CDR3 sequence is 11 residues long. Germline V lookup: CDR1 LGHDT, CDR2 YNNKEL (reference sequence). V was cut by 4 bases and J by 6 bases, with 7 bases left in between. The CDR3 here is CASSLDLEQYF. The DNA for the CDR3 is TGTGCCAGCAGCCTCGACCTCGAGCAGTACTTC.

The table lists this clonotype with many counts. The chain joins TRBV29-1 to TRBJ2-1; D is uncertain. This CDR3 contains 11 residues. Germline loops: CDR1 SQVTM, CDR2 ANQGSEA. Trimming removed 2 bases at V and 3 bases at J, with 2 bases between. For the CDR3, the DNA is TGCAGCGTTGAACGCTACAATGAGCAGTTCTTC. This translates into CSVERYNEQFF.

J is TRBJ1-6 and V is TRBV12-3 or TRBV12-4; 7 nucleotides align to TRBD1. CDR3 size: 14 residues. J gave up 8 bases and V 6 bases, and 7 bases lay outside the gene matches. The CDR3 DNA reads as TGTGCCAGCAGCCTGACAGGGATGGATTCACCCCTCCACTTT. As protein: CASSLTGMDSPLHF.

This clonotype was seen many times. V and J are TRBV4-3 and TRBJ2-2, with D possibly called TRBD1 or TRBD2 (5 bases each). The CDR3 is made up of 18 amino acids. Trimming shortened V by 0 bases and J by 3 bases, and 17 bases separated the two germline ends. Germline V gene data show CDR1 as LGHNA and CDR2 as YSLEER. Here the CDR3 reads CASSQDPMRGDHTGELFF. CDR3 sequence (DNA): TGCGCCAGCAGCCAAGATCCCATGAGAGGGGACCACACCGGGGAGCTGTTTTTT.

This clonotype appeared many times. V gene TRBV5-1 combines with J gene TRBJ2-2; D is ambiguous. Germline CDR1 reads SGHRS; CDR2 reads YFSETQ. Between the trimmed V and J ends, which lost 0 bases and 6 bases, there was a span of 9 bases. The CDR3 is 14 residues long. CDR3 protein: CASSLAGHAGELFF. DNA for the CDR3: TGCGCCAGCAGCTTGGCCGGGCATGCCGGGGAGCTGTTTTTT.

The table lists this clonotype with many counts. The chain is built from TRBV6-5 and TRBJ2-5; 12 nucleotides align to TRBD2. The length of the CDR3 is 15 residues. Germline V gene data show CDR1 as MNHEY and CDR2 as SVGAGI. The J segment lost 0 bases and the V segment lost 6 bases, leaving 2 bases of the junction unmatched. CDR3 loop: CASRGTSGYQETQYF. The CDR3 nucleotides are TGTGCCAGCAGGGGGACTAGCGGGTACCAAGAGACCCAGTACTTC.

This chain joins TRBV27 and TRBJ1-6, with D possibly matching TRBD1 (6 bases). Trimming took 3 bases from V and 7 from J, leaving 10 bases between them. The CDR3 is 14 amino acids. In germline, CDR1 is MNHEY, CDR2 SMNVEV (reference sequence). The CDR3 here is CASSFRGLNSPLHF. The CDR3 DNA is TGTGCCAGCAGTTTCAGGGGTCTCAATTCACCCCTCCACTTT.

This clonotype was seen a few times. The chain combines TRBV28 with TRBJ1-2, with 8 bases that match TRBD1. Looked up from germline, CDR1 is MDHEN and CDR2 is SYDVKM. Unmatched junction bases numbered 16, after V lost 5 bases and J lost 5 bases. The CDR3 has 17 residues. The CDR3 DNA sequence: TGTGCCAGCAGTCCACTGACAGGGGAAGGGTATTTGTATGGCTACACCTTC. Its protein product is CASSPLTGEGYLYGYTF.

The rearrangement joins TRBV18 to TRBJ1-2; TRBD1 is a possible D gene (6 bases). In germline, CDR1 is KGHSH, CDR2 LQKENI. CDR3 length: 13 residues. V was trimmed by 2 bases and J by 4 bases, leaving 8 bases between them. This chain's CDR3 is CASSPTGSYGYTF. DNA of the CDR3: TGTGCCAGCTCACCAACAGGGTCCTATGGCTACACCTTC. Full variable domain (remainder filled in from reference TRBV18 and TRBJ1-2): NAGVMQNPRHLVRRRGQEARLRCSPMKGHSHVYWYRQLPEEGLKFMVYLQKENIIDESGMPKERFSAEFPKEGPSILRIQQVVRGDSAAYFCASSPTGSYGYTFGSGTRLTVV.

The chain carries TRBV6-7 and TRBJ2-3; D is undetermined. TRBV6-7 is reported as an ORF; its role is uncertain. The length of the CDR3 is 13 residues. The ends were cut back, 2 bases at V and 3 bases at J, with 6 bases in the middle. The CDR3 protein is CASSYPVTDTQYF. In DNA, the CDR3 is TGTGCCAGCAGTTACCCCGTTACAGATACGCAGTATTTT.

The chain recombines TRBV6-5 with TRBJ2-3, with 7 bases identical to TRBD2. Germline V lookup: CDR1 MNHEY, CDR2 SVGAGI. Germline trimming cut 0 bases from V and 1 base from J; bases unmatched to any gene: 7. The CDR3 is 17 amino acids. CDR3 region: CASSYSGLAERTDTQYF. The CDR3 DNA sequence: TGTGCCAGCAGTTACTCGGGGCTAGCGGAGCGCACAGATACGCAGTATTTT.

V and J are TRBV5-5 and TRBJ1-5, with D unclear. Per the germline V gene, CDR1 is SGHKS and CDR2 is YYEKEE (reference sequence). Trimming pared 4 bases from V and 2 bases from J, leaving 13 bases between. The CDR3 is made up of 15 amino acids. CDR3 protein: CASSPQAYGNQPQHF. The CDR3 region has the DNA TGTGCCAGCAGCCCGCAGGCCTACGGCAATCAGCCCCAGCATTTT.

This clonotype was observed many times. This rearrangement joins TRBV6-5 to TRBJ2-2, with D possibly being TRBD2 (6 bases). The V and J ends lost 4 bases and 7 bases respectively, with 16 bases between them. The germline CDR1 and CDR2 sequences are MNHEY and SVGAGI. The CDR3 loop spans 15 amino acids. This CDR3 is CASSFGTRALGELFF. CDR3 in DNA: TGTGCCAGCAGTTTCGGGACTCGAGCACTCGGGGAGCTGTTTTTT.